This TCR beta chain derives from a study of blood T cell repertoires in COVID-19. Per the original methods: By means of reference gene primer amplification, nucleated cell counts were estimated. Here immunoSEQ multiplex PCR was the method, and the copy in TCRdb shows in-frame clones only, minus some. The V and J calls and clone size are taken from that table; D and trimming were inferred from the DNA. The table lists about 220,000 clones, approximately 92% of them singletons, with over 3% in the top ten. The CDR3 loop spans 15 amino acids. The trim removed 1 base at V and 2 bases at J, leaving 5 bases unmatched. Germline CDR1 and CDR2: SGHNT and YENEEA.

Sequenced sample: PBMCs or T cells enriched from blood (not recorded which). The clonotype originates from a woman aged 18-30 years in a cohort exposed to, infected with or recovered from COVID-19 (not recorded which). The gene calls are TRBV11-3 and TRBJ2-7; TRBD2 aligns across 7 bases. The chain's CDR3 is CASSLGREATYEQYF. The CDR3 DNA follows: TGTGCCAGCAGCTTAGGTCGGGAGGCCACCTACGAGCAGTACTTC.